The entry below describes one T cell receptor beta chain. The record originates from a study of T cell responses to AZD1222 COVID-19 vaccine. Overall study: Analysis merged second doses at about 4 or about 12 weeks.

Using immunoSEQ multiplex PCR, the repertoire was profiled, and TCRdb retains in-frame clones only, with some absent. The table lists about 120,000 clones, 87% of them singletons, with about 1.2% in the top ten. The ends were cut back, 4 bases at V and 0 bases at J, with 9 bases in the middle. Germline assignment: CDR1 LNHDA and CDR2 SQIVND (reference sequence). CDR3 size: 15 residues. The sequence came from an adult in good health. The sequences come from peripheral blood, collected on day 0 of AZD1222 vaccination. The chain couples TRBV19 to TRBJ2-2; D not resolved. The CDR3 DNA sequence: TGTGCCAGTAGTAGGACCGATACGAACACCGGGGAGCTGTTTTTT. Protein: CASSRTDTNTGELFF.